This T cell receptor (beta chain) derives from a study of cytomegalovirus exposure and HLA in healthy donors. Whole-study results and caveats: Some 150 TCR beta chains were listed as cytomegalovirus-associated. Among TCR beta chains of equal frequency, HLA-associated ones were more clonally expanded in a later analysis. Reports indicated that the classifier achieved high specificity and sensitivity in diagnosing cytomegalovirus status. Rarity marked most TCR sequences, yet some public TCRs occurred in many donors.

The PCR used 60 Vbeta and 13 Jbeta primers. Assay used: immunoSEQ multiplex PCR; TCRdb lists only in-frame clones, some missing. The sample holds tens of thousands of clones, approximately 89% seen once. As to this clone: Antigen specificity is unknown.

The sequencing input was PBMCs. This TCR was recovered from a man under 40 in good health and CMV-seropositive.

CDR3 nucleotides: TGTGCCAGCAGCGTCAGCCAGGTAGCGGGGATCCGCAACGATACGCAGTATTTT. This sequence encodes CASSVSQVAGIRNDTQYF. The chain combines TRBV7-2 with TRBJ2-3; 8 bases agree with TRBD2. CDR1 and CDR2 (germline): SGHTA, FQGNSA. V lost 5 bases and J lost 6; bases outside the gene matches: 19. CDR3 length: 18 amino acids.